These 29 T cell receptor beta chains originate from one sample sequenced in a study of PD-L1 blockade in urothelial cancer. The method was immunoSEQ multiplex PCR; TCRdb's version includes in-frame clones alone and lacks a portion of them. The sample consists of about 72,000 clones, approximately 86% of them appearing once. Time point indicated: pretreatment peripheral blood. Material: PBMCs, obtained around atezolizumab (anti-PD-L1) treatment. These receptors were obtained from a man in his 60s with urothelial cancer.

This rearrangement joins TRBV21-1 to TRBJ1-1; no DNA check was done on the table's D call, TRBD1. TRBV21-1 is a pseudogene segment. The CDR3 spans 15 residues. In DNA form, the CDR3 reads TGTGCCAGCAGCAAAGGGGACATTAGGAACACTGAAGCTTTCTTT. It yields the protein CASSKGDIRNTEAFF.

This chain uses TRBV5-6 with TRBJ2-3; tentative D call: TRBD2 (5 bases). Germline values: CDR1 SGHDT, CDR2 YYEEEE. V was trimmed by 4 bases and J by 2 bases, leaving 14 bases between them. This CDR3 spans 15 amino acids. The CDR3 region is CASSPRAGDTDTQYF. Here the CDR3 DNA reads TGTGCCAGCAGCCCGAGGGCAGGAGACACAGATACGCAGTATTTT.

This chain connects TRBV7-3 to TRBJ2-3; the match to TRBD1 covers 10 bases. This CDR3 contains 16 residues. Per the germline V gene, CDR1 is SGHTA and CDR2 is FQGTGA. V lost 3 bases, J lost 2 bases, and 5 bases stayed unmatched. The CDR3 loop reads CASSLDRGVPTDTQYF. The CDR3 coding sequence is TGTGCCAGCAGCTTGGACAGGGGGGTTCCCACAGATACGCAGTATTTT.

The genes are TRBV9 and TRBJ2-7; maybe TRBD1 (5 bases). V was clipped by 5 bases and J by 2 bases, with 17 bases between them. Germline V gene data show CDR1 as SGDLS and CDR2 as YYNGEE. The CDR3 loop spans 15 amino acids. The CDR3 spells CASRALGKQAYEQYF. DNA for the CDR3: TGTGCCAGCAGGGCCTTGGGCAAACAGGCCTACGAGCAGTACTTC.

A remark on this clone: This sample includes further DNA sequences coding for the same CDR3. This chain connects TRBV27 to TRBJ1-1, with TRBD1 matching over 10 bases. Trimming cost V 2 bases and J 5 bases; bases outside gene matches: 2. Per germline, CDR1 MNHEY and CDR2 SMNVEV (reference sequence). This CDR3 contains 14 residues. CDR3 in amino acids: CASSLRTGGTEAFF. The CDR3 bases are TGTGCCAGCAGTTTAAGGACAGGGGGGACTGAAGCTTTCTTT.

The rearrangement joins TRBV18 to TRBJ2-1, with a possible D match to TRBD1 (6 bases). CDR3 size: 14 residues. V lost 4 bases to trimming and J lost 5 bases, with 12 bases between them. In germline, CDR1 is KGHSH, CDR2 LQKENI. CDR3 in amino acids: CASSQGVSDNEQFF. CDR3 sequence (DNA): TGTGCCAGCTCACAGGGGGTATCGGACAATGAGCAGTTCTTC.

This clone has a single count. The V and J genes are TRBV5-1 and TRBJ1-2, with D possibly TRBD1 on 6 matching bases. Germline loops: CDR1 SGHRS, CDR2 YFSETQ. Trimming left V 4 bases short and J 0 bases short, with 13 bases between. The CDR3 has 15 amino acids. The CDR3 protein is CASSTYRAANYGYTF. As DNA, the CDR3 is TGCGCCAGCAGCACCTACAGGGCCGCTAACTATGGCTACACCTTC.

This chain connects TRBV30 to TRBJ1-2, with TRBD1 identical over 10 bases. Germline CDR1 reads GTSNPN; CDR2 reads SVGIG (reference sequence). The CDR3 runs to 14 residues. V lost 2 bases and J lost 3; bases outside the gene matches: 3. DNA for the CDR3: TGTGCCTGGAGTCTAGGGACAGGGGACTATGGCTACACCTTC. Residues: CAWSLGTGDYGYTF.

The V call is TRBV2, the J call TRBJ1-2; 7 bases fit TRBD1. CDR1 SNHLY and CDR2 FYNNEI come from the germline V gene. The junction had 6 bases not matched to a gene; V was cut back by 5 bases and J by 0 bases. CDR3 size: 15 residues. The CDR3 spells CASSRDREPNYGYTF. The CDR3 DNA is TGTGCCAGCAGTAGAGACAGGGAACCTAACTATGGCTACACCTTC.

This chain links TRBV10-1 with TRBJ1-6; possible D gene TRBD1, 5 bases. V was pared by 6 bases and J by 9 bases, with 21 bases between. The CDR3 is 16 residues long. Germline assignment: CDR1 WNHNN and CDR2 SYGVQD (reference sequence). The CDR3 bases are TGCGCCAGCAGCGACGACCGAGCCGGGGGAATTTCACCCCTCCACTTT. Amino acid sequence: CASSDDRAGGISPLHF.

The J gene is TRBJ2-7, the V gene TRBV6-5; a possible D gene is TRBD1 (7 bases). Germline V gene sequence: CDR1 MNHEY, CDR2 SVGAGI. The CDR3 has 14 amino acids. V was pared by 2 bases and J by 4 bases, with 12 bases between. This chain's CDR3 is CASSYVQGGYEQYF. The CDR3, as DNA: TGTGCCAGCAGTTACGTCCAGGGGGGATACGAGCAGTACTTC.

The V gene is TRBV2, the J gene TRBJ2-1; 12 positions agree with TRBD2. The CDR3 runs to 18 residues. The germline gives CDR1 SNHLY, CDR2 FYNNEI. Germline trimming cut 11 bases from V and 0 bases from J; bases unmatched to any gene: 14. CDR3: CAASLVGLAGSSYNEQFF. In DNA, the CDR3 is TGTGCCGCCAGCCTCGTTGGACTAGCGGGGAGCTCCTACAATGAGCAGTTCTTC.

This chain joins TRBV30 and TRBJ1-6; weak D call: TRBD1 (6 bases). From germline, CDR1 is GTSNPN and CDR2 SVGIG (reference sequence). The CDR3 length is 14 residues. V lost 3 bases, J lost 2 bases, and 8 bases lay in between. Here the CDR3 reads CAWRHRAYNSPLHF. The CDR3 bases are TGTGCCTGGAGACACAGGGCCTATAATTCACCCCTCCACTTT.

V and J are TRBV30 and TRBJ2-6, with a tentative D call TRBD2 (6 bases). Germline-derived CDR1 and CDR2 are GTSNPN and SVGIG (reference sequence). V was trimmed by 8 bases and J by 1 base, leaving 18 bases between them. There are 16 residues in the CDR3. The DNA of the CDR3 is TGTGCCAGGTGGAGGGACTCGGAATCTGGGGCCAACGTCCTGACTTTC. This translates into CARWRDSESGANVLTF.

The chain carries TRBV11-3 and TRBJ2-7; 14 nucleotides agree with TRBD2. V was clipped by 3 bases and J by 3 bases; unmatched bases: 1. Looked up from germline, CDR1 is SGHNT and CDR2 is YENEEA. The CDR3 loop spans 15 amino acids. CDR3 sequence reads: CASSFGLAGGYEQYF. CDR3 DNA: TGTGCCAGCAGCTTCGGACTAGCGGGGGGCTACGAGCAGTACTTC.

The chain carries TRBV15 and TRBJ1-1; D not certain. V lost 0 bases and J lost 4, with 15 bases in between. This CDR3 has 16 amino acids. Germline-derived CDR1 and CDR2 are LNHNV and YYDKDF (reference sequence). For the CDR3, the DNA is TGTGCCACCAGCAGAGATCCGGCTGCGAGCGGCACTGAAGCTTTCTTT. Translating it yields CATSRDPAASGTEAFF.

Relative to its sample, this clone is medium-sized. The rearrangement uses TRBV5-1 and TRBJ1-1, with TRBD1 identical over 7 bases. CDR1 SGHRS and CDR2 YFSETQ come from the germline V gene. V dropped 5 bases and J dropped 7; count of bases not matched to a gene: 11. The CDR3 consists of 14 residues. CDR3 nucleotides: TGCGCCAGCAGTAAAGGACAGGCCGGCGGTGAAGCTTTCTTT. This encodes CASSKGQAGGEAFF.

The chain combines TRBV2 with TRBJ1-5; TRBD1 might be the D (5 bases). The CDR3 contains 15 residues. Germline CDR1 reads SNHLY; CDR2 reads FYNNEI. Trimming left V 0 bases short and J 7 bases short, with 13 bases between. Written as DNA, the CDR3 is TGTGCCAGCAGTGAAGCGAGCAGGGAAGGACAGCCCCAGCATTTT. This gives the protein CASSEASREGQPQHF. Full variable domain (remainder filled in from reference TRBV2 and TRBJ1-5): EPEVTQTPSHQVTQMGQEVILRCVPISNHLYFYWYRQILGQKVEFLVSFYNNEISEKSEIFDDQFSVERPDGSNFTLKIRSTKLEDSAMYFCASSEASREGQPQHFGDGTRLSIL.

V usage is TRBV11-3 and J usage is TRBJ2-1, with a tentative D call TRBD2 (6 bases). Germline V gene sequence: CDR1 SGHNT, CDR2 YENEEA. This CDR3 has 13 residues. V lost 0 bases, J lost 11 bases, and 11 bases lay in between. The CDR3 DNA reads TGTGCCAGCAGCTTAGATCGAGCGGGCAAGCAGTTCTTC. Amino acid sequence: CASSLDRAGKQFF. Full variable domain (remainder filled in from reference TRBV11-3 and TRBJ2-1): EAGVVQSPRYKIIEKKQPVAFWCNPISGHNTLYWYLQNLGQGPELLIRYENEEAVDDSQLPKDRFSAERLKGVDSTLKIQPAELGDSAVYLCASSLDRAGKQFFGPGTRLTVL.

The chain combines TRBV5-4 with TRBJ1-6; 7 bases map to TRBD1. The V gene end was trimmed by 0 bases and the J gene end by 8 bases; junction bases not matched to a gene: 8. The CDR3 is 16 residues long. Looked up from germline, CDR1 is SGHNT and CDR2 is YYREEE (reference sequence). DNA for the CDR3: TGTGCCAGCAGCTTGGGAGGGGGCGCGTCGTATTCACCCCTCCACTTT. This codes for CASSLGGGASYSPLHF.

This clone was found a few times. The rearrangement links TRBV20-1 to TRBJ1-2; no clear D gene. From germline, CDR1 is DFQATT and CDR2 SNEGSKA (reference sequence). This CDR3 has 9 amino acids. V dropped 3 bases and J dropped 6 bases, with 2 bases sitting between them. The CDR3 protein is CSASDGYTF. The CDR3 DNA reads as TGCAGTGCTAGCGATGGCTACACCTTC.

This clone showed up just once. The chain uses TRBV9 and TRBJ2-3; 9 bases are shared with TRBD2. Per germline, CDR1 SGDLS and CDR2 YYNGEE. This CDR3 comprises 16 residues. The V and J ends lost 4 bases and 4 bases, in that order; junction bases with no gene match: 10. CDR3 bases: TGTGCCAGCAGCCAGACGGCGGGGGGGCGACCAGATACGCAGTATTTT. As protein: CASSQTAGGRPDTQYF.

Points on this clone: Sequence at one end of the junction differs from germline and may be a read error. This chain uses TRBV6-1 with TRBJ1-1, with D possibly being TRBD1 (5 bases). The CDR3 length is 13 residues. Germline lookup yields CDR1 MNHNS and CDR2 SASEGT. This CDR3 reads CAAGELENTEAFF. The CDR3 bases are TGCGCAGCGGGGGAATTGGAGAACACTGAAGCTTTCTTT.

The genes are TRBV7-9 and TRBJ1-1; TRBD1 matches 7 bases. The CDR3 loop spans 13 amino acids. The germline CDR1 and CDR2 sequences are SEHNR and FQNEAQ (reference sequence). V shed 5 bases, J shed 4 bases, and the junction held 4 bases outside the gene matches. The CDR3 nucleotides read TGTGCCAGCAGCCCTACAGGGGTCACTGAAGCTTTCTTT. As protein: CASSPTGVTEAFF.

J is TRBJ2-3 and V is TRBV7-6; 12 nucleotides align to TRBD2. Germline-derived CDR1 and CDR2 are SGHVS and FNYEAQ. This CDR3 has 17 residues. V shed 6 bases and J 0 bases; nucleotides not matched to a gene: 7. The DNA for the CDR3 is TGTGCCAGCAGTCTAGGACTAGCGGGATCTAGCACAGATACGCAGTATTTT. Residues: CASSLGLAGSSTDTQYF. The full variable domain, its missing parts supplied by reference TRBV7-6 and TRBJ2-3, is GAGVSQSPRYKVTKRGQDVALRCDPISGHVSLYWYRQALGQGPEFLTYFNYEAQQDKSGLPNDRFSAERPEGSISTLTIQRTEQRDSAMYRCASSLGLAGSSTDTQYFGPGTRLTVL.

The J gene is TRBJ2-3, the V gene TRBV7-2; D ambiguous. Germline V gene data show CDR1 as SGHTA and CDR2 as FQGNSA. V was pared by 3 bases and J by 0 bases, with 13 bases between. This CDR3 region has 16 residues. CDR3 region: CASSLQAGASTDTQYF. Here the CDR3 DNA reads TGTGCCAGCAGCTTGCAAGCAGGTGCTAGCACAGATACGCAGTATTTT.

The V call is TRBV27, the J call TRBJ2-2; maybe TRBD2 (6 bases). Trimming pared 5 bases from V and 1 base from J, leaving 11 bases between. Germline V CDR1 and CDR2: MNHEY, SMNVEV (reference sequence). This CDR3 contains 15 residues. CDR3 nucleotides: TGTGCCAGCAGTCCCAACGGGAGGAACACCGGGGAGCTGTTTTTT. This encodes CASSPNGRNTGELFF.

The CDR3 DNA sequence: TGTGCCAGCAGCTTAACAGGATTAAGGTCTGGCTATGGCTACACCTTC. This translates into CASSLTGLRSGYGYTF. The V gene is TRBV13, the J gene TRBJ1-2, with D perhaps matching TRBD1 (5 bases). The V and J ends lost 2 bases and 4 bases respectively, with 17 bases between them. The CDR3 length is 16 residues. CDR1 and CDR2 from the germline V gene are PRHDT and FYEKMQ (reference sequence).

The gene calls are TRBV11-1 and TRBJ1-1; 9 nucleotides match TRBD1. The CDR3 has 15 residues. The ends lost 5 bases at V and 5 bases at J; junction bases unmatched: 9. Germline values: CDR1 SGHAT, CDR2 FQDESV (reference sequence). The CDR3 protein is CASSAHSGQGTEAFF. The CDR3 DNA reads TGTGCCAGCAGCGCCCATTCGGGACAGGGTACTGAAGCTTTCTTT.